This TCR beta chain was profiled in a study of memory CD4+ T cells and cytomegalovirus serostatus (dated 2019 in TCRdb). At the level of the whole study: The cohort included approximately 35 healthy adults from Belgium, of whom 9 were CMV seropositive and 24 were CMV seronegative. To replicate a published TCR-based CMV serostatus classifier, the study sequenced CD4+ memory TCRbeta repertoires from a Belgian cohort whose cytomegalovirus serostatus was known. The paper as a whole reports these results and caveats: Of around 150 previously reported CMV-associated TCRbeta sequences, about 68 appeared in the CD4+ memory repertoires, each in one to five individuals. The results were read as suggesting that the CMV-associated TCR signature is, for the most part, present in the CD4+ memory repertoire. The original-framework classifier achieved a median bootstrapped AUC of 0.95 with a 95% CI of 0.76-1.00 on the Belgian cohort. CMV serostatus prediction reached a median bootstrapped AUC of roughly 0.96 with the original framework and over 0.8 with a US-trained random forest. Only CD4+CD45RO+ memory cells were sequenced, in contrast to the original study, in which naive and memory CD4+ and CD8+ populations were covered.

Trimming at the junction amounts to 2 bases on V and 0 bases on J, and the germline ends lie 7 bases apart. The germline V gene (reference sequence) gives CDR1 as MNHEY and CDR2 as SMNVEV. Including the terminal cysteine and phenylalanine, the CDR3 comprises 14 residues. Of all the DNA, just the CDR3 is kept, 42 bases in frame from base 1. Genomic DNA was extracted from sorted cells with the Quick-DNA Microprep Kit. Amplification of TCRbeta DNA was done with the immunoSEQ hsTCRbeta kit, following the protocol from the manufacturer. TCRbeta libraries were sequenced on an Illumina MiSeq instrument. As for how the authors treated the data: Following removal of out-of-frame sequences, some 2 million distinct TCRbeta sequences were retained, with an average of roughly 70,000 per individual. Each individual was scored by the count of roughly 160 previously reported CMV-associated TCRbeta sequences and the total productive distinct TCRbeta count. A beta-binomial model was reimplemented in Python, and scikit-learn random forests with default parameters were trained on US cohort data. Classifier performance on the Belgian cohort was summarized as median AUC with percentile confidence intervals calculated over 10,000 bootstrap iterations. Drawn from immuneACCESS, this table holds only the in-frame rearrangements with V and J called that TCRdb kept. Clones are partly lost; checked studies trace under half to an unresolved V gene and leave the rest unexplained. That table is the source of V, J and clone size, and D and trimming were worked out from the DNA. The sample table holds around 63,000 clones, of which roughly 75% were seen once. 0.5% to 0.6% of the sample rests with the top ten.

A word on this clone: Its antigen is not yet known. No clone much larger than this one lies a single base away; base qualities are absent.

Single viable CD3+CD4+CD8-CD45RO+ cells were sorted as memory CD4+ T cells on a FACSAria II. CMV serostatus was determined with a Roche Elecsys assay detecting serum IgG against CMV pp150, pp28, p38 and p52. Once the samples were thawed, total CD4+ T cells were enriched through positive selection using CD4 magnetic microbeads. The samples came from a different study that was designed specifically to examine the CD4+ T cell memory repertoire. Peripheral blood mononuclear cells were isolated and cryopreserved according to standard operating procedures, and serum was kept at -80 degrees C. Staining used CD3-PerCP (BW264/56), CD4-APC (RPA-T4), CD45RO-PE (UCHT1) and CD8-Pacific Orange (3B5) antibodies, with Sytox blue excluding non-viable cells.

This sequence uses TRBV27 and TRBJ1-1; the D gene assignment is ambiguous. The TCR was taken from an adult in good health and CMV-seronegative. Some clones in this sample may be carry-over from other donors' samples. Material: memory CD4+ T cells from blood. CDR3 loop: CASSLGSMNTEAFF. Here is the DNA: TGTGCCAGCAGTTTAGGGTCCATGAACACTGAAGCTTTCTTT.